Below are 27 T cell receptor beta chains sequenced from a single sample in a study of cytomegalovirus exposure and HLA in healthy donors (dated by TCRdb to 2016 to 2017). The library was generated by the immunoSEQ multiplex PCR assay. Not all clones reach the TCRdb copy of this immuneACCESS table, which keeps in-frame sequences only. Checked studies attribute under half of the gap to unresolved V genes and leave the rest unexplained. The sample profile shows some 40,000 clones; over 80% of them were found once. 3.3% of the sample is taken by the ten largest. Material: PBMCs. The receptors stem from a man in his late teens or twenties in good health and CMV-seronegative.

The table lists this clone with a few counts. This rearrangement joins TRBV4-2 to TRBJ2-7, with a tentative D call TRBD2 (6 bases). CDR1 and CDR2 from the germline V gene are LGHNA and YNFKEQ. The germline V and J ends were trimmed by 4 bases and 2 bases, with 15 bases remaining between them. CDR3 length equals 15 residues. The CDR3 here is CASSPRLDQAYEQYF. The CDR3 DNA is TGTGCCAGCAGCCCCCGACTAGATCAGGCCTACGAGCAGTACTTC.

The genes are TRBV5-1 and TRBJ2-2; D is possibly TRBD1 (6 bases). Trimming left V 1 base short and J 1 base short, with 8 bases between. Germline lookup yields CDR1 SGHRS and CDR2 YFSETQ. This CDR3 is 15 amino acids long. In nucleotides, the CDR3 is TGCGCCAGCAGCTTGATAGGGGGGAACACCGGGGAGCTGTTTTTT. Its translation: CASSLIGGNTGELFF. Full variable domain (rest looked up from reference TRBV5-1 and TRBJ2-2): KAGVTQTPRYLIKTRGQQVTLSCSPISGHRSVSWYQQTPGQGLQFLFEYFSETQRNKGNFPGRFSGRQFSNSRSEMNVSTLELGDSALYLCASSLIGGNTGELFFGEGSRLTVL.

This chain links TRBV5-1 with TRBJ2-1, with D unresolved. Between the trimmed V and J ends, which lost 6 bases and 2 bases, there was a span of 12 bases. This CDR3 is built from 14 residues. Germline V gives CDR1 SGHRS, CDR2 YFSETQ. This CDR3 is CASNAIATYNEQFF. The CDR3 bases are TGCGCCAGCAATGCAATTGCTACCTACAATGAGCAGTTCTTC.

The chain joins TRBV2 to TRBJ2-2; maybe TRBD2 (6 bases). Germline values: CDR1 SNHLY, CDR2 FYNNEI. The V end lost 6 bases, the J end lost 1 base, and 18 bases lay between the germline ends. CDR3 length: 17 amino acids. The CDR3 DNA reads TGTGCCAGCAGCGATCCCCTATGGGGACTGAACACCGGGGAGCTGTTTTTT. Its protein is CASSDPLWGLNTGELFF. Complete variable domain (other parts from reference TRBV2 and TRBJ2-2): EPEVTQTPSHQVTQMGQEVILRCVPISNHLYFYWYRQILGQKVEFLVSFYNNEISEKSEIFDDQFSVERPDGSNFTLKIRSTKLEDSAMYFCASSDPLWGLNTGELFFGEGSRLTVL.

The CDR3 sequence is CAWTAGIEFSAFF. DNA for the CDR3: TGTGCCTGGACGGCAGGGATCGAGTTTTCGGCTTTCTTT. The chain is built from TRBV30 and TRBJ1-1; a weak D match, TRBD1 (5 bases). The CDR3 totals 13 residues. Looked up from germline, CDR1 is GTSNPN and CDR2 is SVGIG (reference sequence). V gave up 4 bases and J gave up 11 bases, with 20 bases separating them.

The chain is built from TRBV7-8 and TRBJ2-2; a possible D gene is TRBD2 (5 bases). The CDR3 has 16 amino acids. The V gene's germline CDR1 is SGHVS and CDR2 FQNEAQ. V shed 5 bases and J shed 2 bases, with 15 bases lying between them. The CDR3 DNA is TGTGCCAGCAGCCGAATGGGAGCTGTCAACACCGGGGAGCTGTTTTTT. This codes for CASSRMGAVNTGELFF.

This sequence joins TRBV28 and TRBJ1-5; D perhaps matches TRBD1 (5 bases). CDR1 and CDR2 from the germline V gene are MDHEN and SYDVKM. V shed 5 bases and J shed 2 bases, with 16 bases lying between them. The CDR3 is 16 residues long. The CDR3 DNA follows: TGTGCCAGCAGTCTGGTCCGAATAGGGGGCAATCAGCCCCAGCATTTT. Translated, it gives CASSLVRIGGNQPQHF.

CDR3 sequence (DNA): TGTGCCAGTCGCCCGGGGGATTTTAACACTGAAGCTTTCTTT. Its protein is CASRPGDFNTEAFF. The chain recombines TRBV19 with TRBJ1-1; tentatively, D is TRBD1 (5 bases). The V gene lost 8 bases and the J gene lost 2 bases, with 15 bases spanning the gap. In germline, CDR1 is LNHDA, CDR2 SQIVND (reference sequence). The length of the CDR3 is 14 residues.

The chain is built from TRBV27 and TRBJ2-2; 10 positions match TRBD1. This CDR3 spans 18 amino acids. Germline V CDR1 and CDR2: MNHEY, SMNVEV (reference sequence). V lost 4 bases to trimming and J lost 3 bases; unmatched junction nucleotides: 11. CDR3 sequence reads: CASSSTPPGTGDTGELFF. Here the CDR3 DNA reads TGTGCCAGCAGTTCTACCCCCCCCGGGACAGGGGACACCGGGGAGCTGTTTTTT.

Here the CDR3 DNA reads TGCGCCAGCAGCCGGGACAAGTTGACCGGGGAGCTGTTTTTT. The encoded protein is CASSRDKLTGELFF. This chain joins TRBV4-1 and TRBJ2-2; maybe TRBD1 (6 bases). Trimming cost V 4 bases and J 5 bases, with 11 bases left between them. CDR3 length: 14 residues. In germline, CDR1 is MGHRA, CDR2 YSYEKL.

The CDR3 region has the DNA TGTGCCAGCAGCCGATCGGGACAGATCTACGAGCAGTACTTC. It encodes CASSRSGQIYEQYF. V and J are TRBV7-9 and TRBJ2-7, with 7 positions matching TRBD1. Germline CDR1 is SEHNR and CDR2 is FQNEAQ (reference sequence). Trimming took 5 bases from V and 3 from J; bases not matched to a gene: 7. The CDR3 is made up of 14 amino acids.

The rearrangement uses TRBV9 and TRBJ2-7, with 7 bases matching TRBD1. The CDR3 consists of 15 residues. With V trimmed by 0 bases and J by 2 bases, 5 bases remained unmatched. Germline V lookup: CDR1 SGDLS, CDR2 YYNGEE. CDR3 protein: CASSVVGDRAYEQYF. CDR3 DNA: TGTGCCAGCAGCGTAGTGGGGGACAGAGCCTACGAGCAGTACTTC.

V is TRBV27 and J is TRBJ1-5; 7 bases fit TRBD1. J lost 2 bases, V lost 6 bases, and 4 bases had no gene match. The length of the CDR3 is 14 residues. Germline loops: CDR1 MNHEY, CDR2 SMNVEV (reference sequence). The CDR3 coding sequence is TGTGCCAGCAGACAGGGGAAGGGCAATCAGCCCCAGCATTTT. This codes for CASRQGKGNQPQHF.

The J gene is TRBJ2-1, the V gene TRBV7-9, with TRBD2 matching over 7 bases. Germline V gene lookup returns CDR1 SEHNR and CDR2 FQNEAQ (reference sequence). J gave up 10 bases and V 3 bases, and 9 bases lay outside the gene matches. This CDR3 spans 14 amino acids. The CDR3: CASSFLGGEGEQFF. Written as DNA, the CDR3 is TGTGCCAGCAGCTTCTTAGGCGGGGAGGGGGAGCAGTTCTTC.

The chain has TRBV9 and TRBJ1-3; D may be TRBD1 (6 bases). Germline V lookup: CDR1 SGDLS, CDR2 YYNGEE. Trimming took off 5 bases at V and 2 bases at J, with 20 bases between the two ends. CDR3 length: 17 residues. The CDR3: CASRGGGGDPAGNTIYF. The CDR3 coding sequence is TGTGCCAGCAGAGGGGGAGGGGGGGACCCCGCTGGAAACACCATATATTTT.

The chain has TRBV25-1 and TRBJ1-2, with 7 positions matching TRBD1. This CDR3 is built from 16 residues. The trim removed 5 bases at V and 4 bases at J, leaving 13 bases unmatched. The V gene's germline CDR1 is MGHDK and CDR2 SYGVNS. Written as DNA, the CDR3 is TGTGCCAGCAGTAGTACCGGGACAGTAAGCCTCTATGGCTACACCTTC. Its translation: CASSSTGTVSLYGYTF.

The chain has TRBV27 and TRBJ1-1, with D possibly TRBD1 on 5 matching bases. V was clipped by 8 bases and J by 5 bases, with 15 bases between them. The CDR3 spans 13 residues. From germline, CDR1 is MNHEY and CDR2 SMNVEV (reference sequence). CDR3: CASGEGAPTEAFF. CDR3 DNA sequence: TGTGCCAGCGGAGAAGGGGCCCCGACTGAAGCTTTCTTT.

The chain carries TRBV5-1 and TRBJ1-2; 12 nucleotides align to TRBD1. The trim removed 4 bases at V and 4 bases at J, leaving 11 bases unmatched. CDR1 and CDR2 from the germline V gene are SGHRS and YFSETQ. CDR3 length equals 17 residues. CDR3 sequence (DNA): TGCGCCAGCAGCCGAACAGCCGGGACAGGGGGCGTCTATGGCTACACCTTC. Translation: CASSRTAGTGGVYGYTF. Full variable domain (missing parts from reference TRBV5-1 and TRBJ1-2): KAGVTQTPRYLIKTRGQQVTLSCSPISGHRSVSWYQQTPGQGLQFLFEYFSETQRNKGNFPGRFSGRQFSNSRSEMNVSTLELGDSALYLCASSRTAGTGGVYGYTFGSGTRLTVV.

This chain links TRBV6-4 with TRBJ1-1; possibly TRBD1 for D (6 bases). The CDR3 is 15 amino acids. V lost 3 bases to trimming and J lost 4 bases, with 15 bases between them. Germline assignment: CDR1 MRHNA and CDR2 SNTAGT. Written as DNA, the CDR3 is TGTGCCAGCAGTGAAGGGGGGGGCGCCTCCACTGAAGCTTTCTTT. Amino acids: CASSEGGGASTEAFF.

A single count supports this clone. CDR3 nucleotides: TGTGCCAGTAGTATACTAGCGGGAGTTCTATACAATGAGCAGTTCTTC. Translation: CASSILAGVLYNEQFF. The chain uses TRBV19 and TRBJ2-1; 10 nucleotides agree with TRBD2. J lost 4 bases, V lost 2 bases, and 5 bases had no gene match. The CDR3 totals 16 residues. Germline V gives CDR1 LNHDA, CDR2 SQIVND (reference sequence).

The rearrangement uses TRBV9 and TRBJ2-1, with 10 bases matching TRBD2. Trimming at V came to 0 bases and at J to 7 bases, leaving 4 bases not matched to a gene. CDR1 is SGDLS, CDR2 YYNGEE, per germline. This CDR3 contains 15 residues. The CDR3 here is CASSVETSGNNEQFF. The DNA for the CDR3 is TGTGCCAGCAGCGTAGAAACTAGCGGGAATAATGAGCAGTTCTTC. Supplemented by reference TRBV9 and TRBJ2-1, the full variable domain reads DSGVTQTPKHLITATGQRVTLRCSPRSGDLSVYWYQQSLDQGLQFLIQYYNGEERAKGNILERFSAQQFPDLHSELNLSSLELGDSALYFCASSVETSGNNEQFFGPGTRLTVL.

The rearrangement uses TRBV7-8 and TRBJ2-5, with 11 nucleotides matching TRBD2. Losses at the gene ends were 0 bases for V and 3 bases for J; bases not matched to a gene: 3. The germline gives CDR1 SGHVS, CDR2 FQNEAQ. This CDR3 is 16 amino acids long. DNA of the CDR3: TGTGCCAGCAGCTTAGCGGGGGGACTAGCGGAAGAGACCCAGTACTTC. It specifies CASSLAGGLAEETQYF.

V gene TRBV7-9 combines with J gene TRBJ2-2; D is possibly TRBD1 (5 bases). Per the germline V gene, CDR1 is SEHNR and CDR2 is FQNEAQ (reference sequence). Trimming left V 5 bases short and J 5 bases short, with 9 bases between. The CDR3 totals 13 residues. The CDR3 coding sequence is TGTGCCAGCAGCCGGACATGGACCGGGGAGCTGTTTTTT. Translation gives CASSRTWTGELFF. The full variable domain, in which reference TRBV7-9 and TRBJ2-2 provide the parts outside the CDR3, is DTGVSQNPRHKITKRGQNVTFRCDPISEHNRLYWYRQTLGQGPEFLTYFQNEAQLEKSRLLSDRFSAERPKGSFSTLEIQRTEQGDSAMYLCASSRTWTGELFFGEGSRLTVL.

The V and J genes are TRBV6-5 and TRBJ2-1, with TRBD2 matching over 8 bases. This CDR3 region has 15 residues. Germline V gives CDR1 MNHEY, CDR2 SVGAGI. With 7 bases clipped from V and 1 base from J, the junction kept 6 bases outside the gene matches. The CDR3 sequence: CASTISGTSYNEQFF. The DNA for the CDR3 is TGTGCCAGCACCATTAGCGGGACATCCTACAATGAGCAGTTCTTC.

The rearrangement uses TRBV5-4 and TRBJ2-7, with TRBD2 matching 7 bases. The CDR3 covers 17 residues. The germline CDR1 and CDR2 sequences are SGHNT and YYREEE (reference sequence). V lost 2 bases, J lost 5 bases, and 16 bases stayed unmatched. The CDR3 loop is CASSFGRNSLPFDEQYF. The CDR3 DNA follows: TGTGCCAGCAGCTTCGGGAGGAACAGTTTACCCTTTGACGAGCAGTACTTC.

This clone has just one count. CDR3 sequence: CSVESQRGTGELFF. CDR3 in DNA: TGCAGCGTTGAATCACAGCGGGGCACCGGGGAGCTGTTTTTT. V gene TRBV29-1 combines with J gene TRBJ2-2; 7 bases agree with TRBD2. J lost 4 bases, V lost 2 bases, and 4 bases had no gene match. The CDR3 is made up of 14 amino acids. CDR1 and CDR2 from the germline V gene are SQVTM and ANQGSEA.

The chain recombines TRBV9 with TRBJ2-1; the D gene is possibly TRBD2 (5 bases). The CDR3 runs to 15 residues. The germline V and J ends were trimmed by 0 bases and 6 bases, with 13 bases remaining between them. CDR1 is SGDLS, CDR2 YYNGEE, per germline. The CDR3 coding sequence is TGTGCCAGCAGCGTAGCAATTAGCGCCCCCAATGAGCAGTTCTTC. Translating it yields CASSVAISAPNEQFF.